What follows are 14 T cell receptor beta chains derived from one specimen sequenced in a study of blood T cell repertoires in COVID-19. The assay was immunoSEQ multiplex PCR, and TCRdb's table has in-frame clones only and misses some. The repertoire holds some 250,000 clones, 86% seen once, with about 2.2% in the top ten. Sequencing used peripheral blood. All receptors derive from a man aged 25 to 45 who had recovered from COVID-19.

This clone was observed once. CDR3 nucleotides: TGTGCCAGCAGTGTCGGAGACCTCACAGATACGCAGTATTTT. Its protein product is CASSVGDLTDTQYF. J is TRBJ2-3 and V is TRBV6-4; no clear D. From germline, CDR1 is MRHNA and CDR2 SNTAGT. The CDR3 has 14 residues. Trimming removed 4 bases at V and 2 bases at J, with 10 bases between.

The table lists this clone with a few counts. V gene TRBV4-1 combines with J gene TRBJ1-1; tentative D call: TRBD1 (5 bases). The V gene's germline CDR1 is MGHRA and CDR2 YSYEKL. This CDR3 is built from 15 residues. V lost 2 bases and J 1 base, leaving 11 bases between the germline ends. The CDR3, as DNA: TGCGCCAGCAGCCAAACCCGCGGGGGGAACACTGAAGCTTTCTTT. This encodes CASSQTRGGNTEAFF.

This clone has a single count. The CDR3 nucleotides are TGCAGCGTTGAAGGTAACCGAGGCACTGAAGCTTTCTTT. Its translation: CSVEGNRGTEAFF. The chain is built from TRBV29-1 and TRBJ1-1; D gene ambiguous. This CDR3 contains 13 residues. The germline V gene has CDR1 SQVTM and CDR2 ANQGSEA. V was pared by 1 base and J by 4 bases, with 10 bases between.

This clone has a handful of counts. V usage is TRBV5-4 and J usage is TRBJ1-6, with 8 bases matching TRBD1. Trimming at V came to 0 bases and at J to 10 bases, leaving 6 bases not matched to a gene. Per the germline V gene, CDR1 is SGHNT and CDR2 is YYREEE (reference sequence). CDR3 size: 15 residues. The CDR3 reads CASSLARGRSSPLHF. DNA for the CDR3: TGTGCCAGCAGCTTGGCCAGGGGGCGGTCGTCACCCCTCCACTTT.

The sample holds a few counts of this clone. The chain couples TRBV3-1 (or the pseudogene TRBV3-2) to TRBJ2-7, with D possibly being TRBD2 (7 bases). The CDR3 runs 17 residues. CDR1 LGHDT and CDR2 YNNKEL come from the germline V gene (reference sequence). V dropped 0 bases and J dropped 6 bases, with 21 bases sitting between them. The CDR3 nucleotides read TGTGCCAGCAGCCAAGAAATGGGAGGGACACTATTCGGCGAGCAGTACTTC. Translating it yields CASSQEMGGTLFGEQYF.

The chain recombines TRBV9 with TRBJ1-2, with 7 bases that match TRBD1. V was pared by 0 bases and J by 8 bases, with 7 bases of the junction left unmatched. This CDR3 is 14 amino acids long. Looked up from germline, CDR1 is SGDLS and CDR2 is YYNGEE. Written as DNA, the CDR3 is TGTGCCAGCAGCGTAGAGGAGACAGGGAGAGGCTACACCTTC. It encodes CASSVEETGRGYTF.

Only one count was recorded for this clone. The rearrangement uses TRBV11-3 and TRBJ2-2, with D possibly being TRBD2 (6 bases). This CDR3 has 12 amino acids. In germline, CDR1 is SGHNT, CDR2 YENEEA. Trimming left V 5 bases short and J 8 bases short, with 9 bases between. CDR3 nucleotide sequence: TGTGCCAGCAGCCCGCGGGGAGGGGAGCTGTTTTTT. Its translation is CASSPRGGELFF.

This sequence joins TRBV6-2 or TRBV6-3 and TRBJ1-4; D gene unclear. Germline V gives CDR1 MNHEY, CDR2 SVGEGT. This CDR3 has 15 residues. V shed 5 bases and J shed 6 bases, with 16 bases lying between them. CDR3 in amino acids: CASSRIDEEDEKLFF. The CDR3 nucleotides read TGTGCCAGCAGTAGGATCGACGAAGAGGATGAAAAACTGTTTTTT.

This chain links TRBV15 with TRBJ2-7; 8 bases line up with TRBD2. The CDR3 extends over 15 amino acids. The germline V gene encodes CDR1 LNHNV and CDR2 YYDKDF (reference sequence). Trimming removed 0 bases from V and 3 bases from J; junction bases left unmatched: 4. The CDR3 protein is CATSRDIAGFYEQYF. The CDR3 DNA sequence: TGTGCCACCAGCAGAGATATAGCGGGGTTCTACGAGCAGTACTTC. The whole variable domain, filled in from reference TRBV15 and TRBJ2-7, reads DAMVIQNPRYQVTQFGKPVTLSCSQTLNHNVMYWYQQKSSQAPKLLFHYYDKDFNNEADTPDNFQSRRPNTSFCFLDIRSPGLGDTAMYLCATSRDIAGFYEQYFGPGTRLTVT.

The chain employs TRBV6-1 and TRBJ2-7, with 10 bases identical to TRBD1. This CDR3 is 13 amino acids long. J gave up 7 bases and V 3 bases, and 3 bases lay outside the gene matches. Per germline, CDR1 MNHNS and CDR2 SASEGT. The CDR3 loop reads CASSEDRGVEQYF. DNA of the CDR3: TGTGCCAGCAGTGAGGACAGGGGGGTGGAGCAGTACTTC.

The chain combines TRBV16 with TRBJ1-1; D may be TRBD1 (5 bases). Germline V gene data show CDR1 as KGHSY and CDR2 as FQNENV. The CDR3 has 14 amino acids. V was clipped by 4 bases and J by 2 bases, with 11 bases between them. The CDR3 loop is CASSLWGGNTEAFF. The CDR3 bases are TGTGCCAGCAGCCTGTGGGGGGGAAACACTGAAGCTTTCTTT.

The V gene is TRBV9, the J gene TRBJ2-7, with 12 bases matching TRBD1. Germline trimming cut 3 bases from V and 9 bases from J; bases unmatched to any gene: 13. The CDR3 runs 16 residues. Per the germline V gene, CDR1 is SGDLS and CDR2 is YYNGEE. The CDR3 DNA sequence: TGTGCCAGCAGCGCCAACACGGGACAGGGGGCGAAGGGGCAGTACTTC. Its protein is CASSANTGQGAKGQYF.

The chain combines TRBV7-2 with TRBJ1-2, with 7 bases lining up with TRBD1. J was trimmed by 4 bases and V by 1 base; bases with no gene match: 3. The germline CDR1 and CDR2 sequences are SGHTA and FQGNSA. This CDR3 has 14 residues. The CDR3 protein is CASSLEGAVYGYTF. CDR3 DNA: TGTGCCAGCAGCTTAGAGGGGGCGGTCTATGGCTACACCTTC.

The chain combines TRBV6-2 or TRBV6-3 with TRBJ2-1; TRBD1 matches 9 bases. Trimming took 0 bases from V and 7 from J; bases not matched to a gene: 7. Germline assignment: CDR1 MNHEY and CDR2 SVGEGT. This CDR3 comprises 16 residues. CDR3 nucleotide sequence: TGTGCCAGCAGTTACTCTAGACAGGGGGTGAGAAATGAGCAGTTCTTC. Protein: CASSYSRQGVRNEQFF.